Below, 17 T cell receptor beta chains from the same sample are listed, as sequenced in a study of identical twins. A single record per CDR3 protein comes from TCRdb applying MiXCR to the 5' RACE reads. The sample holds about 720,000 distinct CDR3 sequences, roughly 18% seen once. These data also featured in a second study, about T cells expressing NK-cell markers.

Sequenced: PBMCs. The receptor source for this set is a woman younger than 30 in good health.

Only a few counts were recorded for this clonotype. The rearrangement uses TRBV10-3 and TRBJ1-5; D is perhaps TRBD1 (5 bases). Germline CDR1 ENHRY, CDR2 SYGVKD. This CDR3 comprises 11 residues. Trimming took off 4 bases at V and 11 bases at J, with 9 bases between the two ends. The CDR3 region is CAISGGAAQHF. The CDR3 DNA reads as TGTGCCATCAGTGGAGGGGCGGCCCAGCATTTT.

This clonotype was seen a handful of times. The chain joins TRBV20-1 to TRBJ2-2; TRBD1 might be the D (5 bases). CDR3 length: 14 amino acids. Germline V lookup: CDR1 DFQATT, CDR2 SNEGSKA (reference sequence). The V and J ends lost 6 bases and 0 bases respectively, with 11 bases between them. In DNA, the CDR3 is TGCAGTGCCACAGGCAAGTCGAACACCGGGGAGCTGTTTTTT. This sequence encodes CSATGKSNTGELFF.

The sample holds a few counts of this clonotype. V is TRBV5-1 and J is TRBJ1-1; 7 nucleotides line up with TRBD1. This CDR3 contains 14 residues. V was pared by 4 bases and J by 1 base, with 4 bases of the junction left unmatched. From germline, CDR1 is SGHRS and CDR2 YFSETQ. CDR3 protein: CASSRGTENTEAFF. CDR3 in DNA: TGCGCCAGCAGCCGCGGGACAGAGAACACTGAAGCTTTCTTT.

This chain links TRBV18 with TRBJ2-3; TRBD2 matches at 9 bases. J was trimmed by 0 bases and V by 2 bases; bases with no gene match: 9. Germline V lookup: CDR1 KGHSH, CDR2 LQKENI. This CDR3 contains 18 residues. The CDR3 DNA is TGTGCCAGCTCACCAAGGACTAGCGTTACCCATAGCACAGATACGCAGTATTTT. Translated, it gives CASSPRTSVTHSTDTQYF.

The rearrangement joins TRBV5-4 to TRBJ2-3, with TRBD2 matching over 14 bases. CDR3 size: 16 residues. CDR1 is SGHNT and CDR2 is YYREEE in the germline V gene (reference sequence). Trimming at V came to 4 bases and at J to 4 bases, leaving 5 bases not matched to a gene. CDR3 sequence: CASSKRLAGGPDTQYF. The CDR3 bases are TGTGCCAGCAGCAAAAGACTAGCGGGAGGGCCAGATACGCAGTATTTT.

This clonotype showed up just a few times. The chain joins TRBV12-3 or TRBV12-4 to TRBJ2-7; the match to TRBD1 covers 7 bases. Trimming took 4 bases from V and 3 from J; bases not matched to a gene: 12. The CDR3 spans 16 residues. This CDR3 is CASSYTGAPYNYEQYF. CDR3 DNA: TGTGCCAGCAGTTACACAGGGGCTCCGTACAACTACGAGCAGTACTTC.

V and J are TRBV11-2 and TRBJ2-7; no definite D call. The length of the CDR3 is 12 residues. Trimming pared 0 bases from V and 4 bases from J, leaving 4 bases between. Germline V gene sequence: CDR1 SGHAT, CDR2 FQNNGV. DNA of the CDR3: TGTGCCAGCAGCTTAGATCAATACGAGCAGTACTTC. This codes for CASSLDQYEQYF.

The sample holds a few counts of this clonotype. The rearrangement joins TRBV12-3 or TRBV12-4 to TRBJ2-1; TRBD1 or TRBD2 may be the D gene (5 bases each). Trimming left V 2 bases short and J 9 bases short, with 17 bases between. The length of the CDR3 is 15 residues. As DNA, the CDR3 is TGTGCCAGCAGTTTAATTCATCGAGGGACCGGTGAGCAGTTCTTC. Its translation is CASSLIHRGTGEQFF.

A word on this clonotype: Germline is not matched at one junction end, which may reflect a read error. The CDR3 nucleotides read TGCGCCAGCAGCACGACAGGGAGCTCCGACGAGCAGTACTTC. This encodes CASSTTGSSDEQYF. This chain joins TRBV5-1 and TRBJ2-7, with 7 bases lining up with TRBD1. This CDR3 comprises 14 residues. Per the germline V gene, CDR1 is SGHRS and CDR2 is YFSETQ.

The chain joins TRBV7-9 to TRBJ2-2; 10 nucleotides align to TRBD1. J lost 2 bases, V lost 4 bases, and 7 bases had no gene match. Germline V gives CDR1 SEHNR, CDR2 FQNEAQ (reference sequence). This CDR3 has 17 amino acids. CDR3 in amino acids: CASSSRTGGVNTGELFF. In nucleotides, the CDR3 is TGTGCCAGCAGCTCGCGGACAGGGGGGGTTAACACCGGGGAGCTGTTTTTT.

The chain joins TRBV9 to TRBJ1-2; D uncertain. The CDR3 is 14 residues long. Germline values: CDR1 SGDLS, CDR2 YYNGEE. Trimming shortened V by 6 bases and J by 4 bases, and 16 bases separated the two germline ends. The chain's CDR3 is CASTRPGSFYGYTF. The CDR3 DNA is TGTGCCAGCACCCGGCCAGGAAGCTTCTATGGCTACACCTTC.

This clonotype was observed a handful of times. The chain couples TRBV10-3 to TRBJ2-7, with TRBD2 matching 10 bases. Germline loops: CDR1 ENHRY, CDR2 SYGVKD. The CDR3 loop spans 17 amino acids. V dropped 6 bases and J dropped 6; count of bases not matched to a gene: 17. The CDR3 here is CAIRNTQSGGGLSEQYF. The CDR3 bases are TGTGCCATCAGGAACACCCAGAGCGGGGGGGGATTGAGCGAGCAGTACTTC.

CDR3 in DNA: TGTGCCAGCTCACCTCAGCGGGGGGGAAATTACAATGAGCAGTTCTTC. Protein sequence: CASSPQRGGNYNEQFF. V gene TRBV18 combines with J gene TRBJ2-1, with 10 bases lining up with TRBD2. Germline V lookup: CDR1 KGHSH, CDR2 LQKENI. CDR3 length equals 16 residues. V was pared by 3 bases and J by 4 bases, with 6 bases of the junction left unmatched.

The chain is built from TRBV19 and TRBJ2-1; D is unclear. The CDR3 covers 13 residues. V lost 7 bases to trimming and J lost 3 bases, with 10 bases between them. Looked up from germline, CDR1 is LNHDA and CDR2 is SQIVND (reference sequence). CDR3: CASTRRDYNEQFF. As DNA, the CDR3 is TGTGCCAGTACTCGTAGGGACTACAATGAGCAGTTCTTC.

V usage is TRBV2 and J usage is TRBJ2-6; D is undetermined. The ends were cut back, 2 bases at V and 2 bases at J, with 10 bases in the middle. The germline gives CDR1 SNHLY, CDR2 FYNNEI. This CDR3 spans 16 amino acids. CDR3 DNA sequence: TGTGCCAGCAGTGAAATGGGGTTTGCTGGGGCCAACGTCCTGACTTTC. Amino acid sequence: CASSEMGFAGANVLTF. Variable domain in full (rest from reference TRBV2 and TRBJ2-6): EPEVTQTPSHQVTQMGQEVILRCVPISNHLYFYWYRQILGQKVEFLVSFYNNEISEKSEIFDDQFSVERPDGSNFTLKIRSTKLEDSAMYFCASSEMGFAGANVLTFGAGSRLTVL.

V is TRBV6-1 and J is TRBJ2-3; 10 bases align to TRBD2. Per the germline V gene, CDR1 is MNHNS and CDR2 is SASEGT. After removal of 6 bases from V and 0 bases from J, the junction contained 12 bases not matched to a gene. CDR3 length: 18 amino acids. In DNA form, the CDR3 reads TGTGCCAGCAGCGGCCCCGTAGTGACTAGCGGGAGCACAGATACGCAGTATTTT. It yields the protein CASSGPVVTSGSTDTQYF.

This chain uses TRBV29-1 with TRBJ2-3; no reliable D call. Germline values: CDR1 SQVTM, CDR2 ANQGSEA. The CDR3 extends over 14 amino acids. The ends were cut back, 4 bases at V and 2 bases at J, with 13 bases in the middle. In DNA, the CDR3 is TGCAGCGTTGCGTACGTGGGGTCCACAGATACGCAGTATTTT. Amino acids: CSVAYVGSTDTQYF.